This passage covers 19 T cell receptor beta chains from one sample sequenced in a study of early T cells in non-severe SARS-CoV-2 infection. TCRdb analysed the 5' RACE reads with MiXCR anew, one entry per CDR3 protein. The repertoire holds under 65,000 distinct CDR3 sequences, with approximately 12% as singletons. The sample taken for sequencing was whole blood. Receptors originate from an adult who was a healthcare worker with PCR-confirmed SARS-CoV-2 infection or an uninfected control (not recorded which).

The rearrangement uses TRBV20-1 and TRBJ1-1; D gene uncertain. CDR3 length: 15 amino acids. Germline V CDR1 and CDR2: DFQATT, SNEGSKA (reference sequence). V lost 6 bases and J 1 base, leaving 18 bases between the germline ends. CDR3 protein: CSAPTREGKNTEAFF. The CDR3 coding sequence is TGCAGTGCGCCAACTCGTGAGGGAAAGAACACTGAAGCTTTCTTT.

This clonotype was counted between two and nine times. This sequence joins TRBV4-1 and TRBJ1-4; D is uncertain. The germline V gene encodes CDR1 MGHRA and CDR2 YSYEKL. Trimming took off 2 bases at V and 4 bases at J, with 14 bases between the two ends. The CDR3 extends over 16 amino acids. CDR3: CASSQLGSAGNEKLFF. The CDR3 nucleotides read TGCGCCAGCAGCCAATTAGGGTCGGCGGGTAATGAAAAACTGTTTTTT.

The chain uses TRBV10-1 and TRBJ2-1; possibly TRBD2 for D (6 bases). Germline CDR1 WNHNN, CDR2 SYGVQD (reference sequence). Between the trimmed V and J ends, which lost 5 bases and 6 bases, there was a span of 17 bases. The CDR3 runs to 15 residues. The CDR3 is CASSTSRGASNEQFF. In DNA form, the CDR3 reads TGCGCCAGCAGTACCTCTCGCGGGGCGAGCAATGAGCAGTTCTTC.

This chain joins TRBV7-9 and TRBJ2-1; D is possibly TRBD2 (7 bases). Germline loops: CDR1 SEHNR, CDR2 FQNEAQ (reference sequence). Trimming pared 8 bases from V and 2 bases from J, leaving 19 bases between. The CDR3 loop spans 16 amino acids. CDR3 in DNA: TGTGCCAGCTCCTTTAGGGCGGGGGCCGCCTACAATGAGCAGTTCTTC. Translating it yields CASSFRAGAAYNEQFF.

At least ten counts were recorded for this clonotype. The chain links TRBV9 to TRBJ2-2; D call uncertain. V lost 0 bases, J lost 2 bases, and 14 bases lay in between. Germline V lookup: CDR1 SGDLS, CDR2 YYNGEE. This CDR3 has 17 amino acids. The DNA of the CDR3 is TGTGCCAGCAGCGTAGGGAGTGGGGTGGTAAACACCGGGGAGCTGTTTTTT. Protein product: CASSVGSGVVNTGELFF.

This clonotype has a handful of counts. The chain couples TRBV12-3 or TRBV12-4 to TRBJ1-2, with D perhaps TRBD1 (6 bases). Trimming removed 6 bases from V and 4 bases from J, with 18 bases in between. CDR3 size: 15 residues. The CDR3 loop is CASRANLVQGYGYTF. The CDR3 DNA is TGTGCCAGCAGGGCCAACCTGGTACAGGGCTATGGCTACACCTTC.

In its sample, this clonotype was seen a few times. The chain has TRBV2 and TRBJ1-4; D is uncertain. Between the trimmed V and J ends, which lost 6 bases and 8 bases, there was a span of 7 bases. This CDR3 contains 11 residues. Germline V gene sequence: CDR1 SNHLY, CDR2 FYNNEI. CDR3 in DNA: TGTGCCAGCAGATATGAGGAAAAACTGTTTTTT. It codes for CASRYEEKLFF. Filled out from reference TRBV2 and TRBJ1-4, the complete variable domain reads EPEVTQTPSHQVTQMGQEVILRCVPISNHLYFYWYRQILGQKVEFLVSFYNNEISEKSEIFDDQFSVERPDGSNFTLKIRSTKLEDSAMYFCASRYEEKLFFGSGTQLSVL.

This clonotype has ten or more counts. The chain couples TRBV7-9 to TRBJ2-1; 11 bases align to TRBD2. Germline V gene data show CDR1 as SEHNR and CDR2 as FQNEAQ (reference sequence). The CDR3 totals 19 residues. V shed 5 bases, J shed 0 bases, and the junction held 12 bases outside the gene matches. Here the CDR3 DNA reads TGTGCCAGCAGCCAACGTCCGGATAGCGGGGGGGTCTCCTACAATGAGCAGTTCTTC. Its translation: CASSQRPDSGGVSYNEQFF.

Only a few counts were recorded for this clonotype. The V and J genes are TRBV11-3 and TRBJ2-1; tentatively, D is TRBD1 (5 bases). CDR1 and CDR2 (germline): SGHNT, YENEEA. This CDR3 contains 14 residues. Between the trimmed V and J ends, which lost 0 bases and 7 bases, there was a span of 10 bases. The DNA of the CDR3 is TGTGCCAGCAGCTTAGATCTACAGGAAAATGAGCAGTTCTTC. It codes for CASSLDLQENEQFF.

At least ten counts were recorded for this clonotype. The CDR3, as DNA: TGCAGTGCTAAGACCCCGTGGAGCACAGATACGCAGTATTTT. This sequence encodes CSAKTPWSTDTQYF. This chain links TRBV20-1 with TRBJ2-3; no definite D call. This CDR3 has 14 amino acids. Trimming pared 4 bases from V and 0 bases from J, leaving 11 bases between. Germline V gives CDR1 DFQATT, CDR2 SNEGSKA (reference sequence).

This chain uses TRBV5-6 with TRBJ1-2; 8 bases are a match to TRBD1. With 4 bases clipped from V and 8 bases from J, the junction kept 16 bases outside the gene matches. Germline V gene lookup returns CDR1 SGHDT and CDR2 YYEEEE. The CDR3 covers 16 residues. The CDR3 region is CASSLIMAGGAGGYTF. The CDR3 coding sequence is TGTGCCAGCAGCCTGATTATGGCAGGGGGCGCAGGCGGCTACACCTTC.

V gene TRBV6-6 combines with J gene TRBJ1-6; no clear D gene. CDR1 MNHNY and CDR2 SVGAGI come from the germline V gene (reference sequence). This CDR3 is built from 16 residues. V was shortened by 2 bases and J by 9 bases, with 17 bases between the two germline ends. In DNA, the CDR3 is TGTGCCAGCAGTTACGGGTCCGGTCTCAGCAGTTCACCCCTCCACTTT. Encoded protein: CASSYGSGLSSSPLHF.

The chain links TRBV5-1 to TRBJ1-1, with TRBD1 identical over 7 bases. CDR3 length: 14 residues. With 5 bases clipped from V and 3 bases from J, the junction kept 7 bases outside the gene matches. Germline V gene lookup returns CDR1 SGHRS and CDR2 YFSETQ. CDR3: CASSSSTGDTEAFF. DNA for the CDR3: TGCGCCAGCAGTTCCAGCACAGGGGACACTGAAGCTTTCTTT.

This clonotype was observed a single time. V and J are TRBV5-4 and TRBJ2-6; TRBD2 is a possible D gene (5 bases). CDR3 length: 14 residues. V was cut by 4 bases and J by 4 bases, with 9 bases left in between. Germline V gene sequence: CDR1 SGHNT, CDR2 YYREEE (reference sequence). The CDR3 nucleotides read TGTGCCAGCAGCCAGAGGGCGGGGGCCAACGTCCTGACTTTC. Protein product: CASSQRAGANVLTF.

This clonotype was found a few times. This rearrangement joins TRBV6-1 to TRBJ2-5; D is tentatively TRBD1 or TRBD2 (5 bases each). This CDR3 has 14 amino acids. Trimming shortened V by 4 bases and J by 5 bases, and 14 bases separated the two germline ends. Germline lookup yields CDR1 MNHNS and CDR2 SASEGT. DNA for the CDR3: TGTGCCAGCAGTGGGGACCCCACGTGGGAGACCCAGTACTTC. This gives the protein CASSGDPTWETQYF.

This clonotype was picked up many times. The chain combines TRBV19 with TRBJ2-4, with D possibly matching TRBD1 (6 bases). Germline-derived CDR1 and CDR2 are LNHDA and SQIVND (reference sequence). Trimming took 5 bases from V and 10 from J, leaving 18 bases between them. This CDR3 is built from 14 residues. CDR3 sequence (DNA): TGTGCCAGTAGTGTAAGAAGGGACACCGCAATTCAGTACTTC. Translated: CASSVRRDTAIQYF.

This clonotype was counted a few times. The rearrangement joins TRBV10-2 to TRBJ2-3, with TRBD1 as a possible D gene (7 bases). This CDR3 has 15 residues. The germline V gene encodes CDR1 WSHSY and CDR2 SAAADI. Trimming left V 7 bases short and J 1 base short, with 15 bases between. Written as DNA, the CDR3 is TGCGCCAGCACCCGGCAGGGGGGCCGCACAGATACGCAGTATTTT. It specifies CASTRQGGRTDTQYF.

This clonotype was observed a few times. The chain combines TRBV19 with TRBJ1-2; perhaps TRBD1 as D (5 bases). Trimming pared 10 bases from V and 2 bases from J, leaving 17 bases between. The CDR3 sequence is 14 residues long. Germline CDR1 reads LNHDA; CDR2 reads SQIVND (reference sequence). Written as DNA, the CDR3 is TGTGCCACCTCCCCCGGGGACGGAAACTATGGCTACACCTTC. It is translated as CATSPGDGNYGYTF.

The rearrangement links TRBV12-3 or TRBV12-4 to TRBJ1-1; no definite D call. This CDR3 has 13 residues. The germline V and J ends were trimmed by 1 base and 7 bases, with 10 bases remaining between them. CDR3 sequence reads: CASSLVTENEAFF. The DNA of the CDR3 is TGTGCCAGCAGTTTAGTTACGGAAAATGAAGCTTTCTTT.